This TCR beta chain was retrieved from a study of blood T cells in healthy people across ages. Primed by a sample-barcoded 5' primer and a J-beta primer mix, a second PCR proceeded for 7 to 11 cycles. TCRdb processed the 5' RACE reads anew with MiXCR; each CDR3 protein has one entry. The table shows around 1,000,000 distinct CDR3 sequences, with approximately 26% occurring only once. This clonotype was recorded only once. CDR3 size: 12 residues. V lost 4 bases and J lost 3, with 4 bases in between. Per the germline V gene, CDR1 is SNHLY and CDR2 is FYNNEI. These same records also appear under a second study, on T cells of mothers and their children.

This receptor was obtained from a girl aged 2 to 9 in good health. The V gene is TRBV2, the J gene TRBJ1-3, with D hard to call. Material: blood. The CDR3 DNA reads as TGTGCCAGCAGTGGTAATGGAAACACCATATATTTT. This gives the protein CASSGNGNTIYF. Variable domain in full (rest from reference TRBV2 and TRBJ1-3): EPEVTQTPSHQVTQMGQEVILRCVPISNHLYFYWYRQILGQKVEFLVSFYNNEISEKSEIFDDQFSVERPDGSNFTLKIRSTKLEDSAMYFCASSGNGNTIYFGEGSWLTVV.